This TCR beta chain was sequenced for a study of response to subunit inactivated influenza vaccine. This CDR3 has 19 residues. Trimming took off 0 bases at V and 0 bases at J, with 19 bases between the two ends. Germline CDR1 reads SGDLS; CDR2 reads YYNGEE. TCRdb re-derived calls from the RT-PCR reads in MiXCR, one entry per CDR3 protein. The sample gives around 530,000 distinct CDR3 sequences, more than 15% of which show up once; less than 4% is in the top ten. The origin of this receptor is a man aged 45 to 70 who received an inactivated influenza vaccine. V gene TRBV9 combines with J gene TRBJ2-1; perhaps TRBD1 as D (6 bases). Sequencing was performed on CD4+ T cells sorted from PBMCs, taken 23 to 25 months after vaccination. The chain's CDR3 is CASSVEEGTLYSSYNEQFF. CDR3 nucleotide sequence: TGTGCCAGCAGCGTAGAGGAAGGGACACTGTATAGCTCCTACAATGAGCAGTTCTTC.